This T cell receptor (beta chain) was captured by sequencing in a study of metastatic and nonmetastatic thyroid tumors. Overall study results and limits: Patients with malignant thyroid tumors reportedly had significantly higher TCR beta diversity than those with benign nodules, in blood and tumor.

All patients were treatment-naive before thyroid surgery. CDR3 size: 16 residues. After removal of 5 bases from V and 5 bases from J, the junction contained 4 bases not matched to a gene. Germline lookup yields CDR1 SGHAT and CDR2 FQNNGV. TCRdb re-called the PCR reads with MiXCR. This sample has around 20,000 clones, with less than 25% found just once. About this clone: As yet, its antigen is unknown.

The receptor's source is a female donor with papillary thyroid cancer or a benign thyroid nodule (not recorded which). Some clones in this sample may be carry-over from other donors' samples. This chain connects TRBV11-2 to TRBJ2-1; TRBD2 matches 15 bases. The sample was tumor tissue. The CDR3, as DNA: TGTGCCAGCAGCCGGACTAGCGGGGGGGCCGACAATGAGCAGTTCTTC. Its translation is CASSRTSGGADNEQFF.